This entry features one TCR beta chain sequence. Its antigen remains unknown. This specimen belongs to a study of T cell responses to AZD1222 COVID-19 vaccine. On the study more broadly: It was second doses at about 4 or about 12 weeks that were pooled. Study results and caveats: Repertoire collection took place solely once the T cell response had peaked. An increase in Spike-specific TCR breadth and depth was observed after two AZD1222 doses. As reported, nearly half of all spike-specific TCRs target variant regions that are unmutated.

The V gene's germline CDR1 is KGHSH and CDR2 LQKENI. The CDR3 has 15 amino acids. V lost 3 bases, J lost 2 bases, and 11 bases lay in between. Data came from immunoSEQ multiplex PCR; TCRdb stores just in-frame clones and leaves some out. The table records more than 90,000 clones, about 80% of them present only once. This clonotype was obtained from an adult in good health. The sample here was peripheral blood, taken on day 0 of AZD1222 vaccination. The gene calls are TRBV18 and TRBJ2-1; D unresolved. Here the CDR3 reads CASSPPGIPYNEQFF. In DNA, the CDR3 is TGTGCCAGCTCACCCCCCGGTATTCCCTACAATGAGCAGTTCTTC.